Shown below are 14 T cell receptor beta chains from a single sample sequenced in a study of siplizumab effects on memory and regulatory T cells. Generated by immunoSEQ multiplex PCR, the TCRdb table keeps only in-frame clones and is missing some. The sample has 70,000 to 100,000 clones; roughly 95% are singletons. Sequenced: naive CD4+ T cells sorted from blood. The receptors derive from a human donor in good health.

The CDR3 nucleotides read TGTGCCAGCAGCTTCGAATCGACTAGCGGGGCCACGCAGTTCTTC. As protein: CASSFESTSGATQFF. The V gene is TRBV5-6, the J gene TRBJ2-1; 11 bases are a match to TRBD2. Per germline, CDR1 SGHDT and CDR2 YYEEEE. V was pared by 2 bases and J by 12 bases, with 10 bases of the junction left unmatched. The CDR3 sequence is 15 residues long. Full variable domain (outside the CDR3, taken from reference TRBV5-6 and TRBJ2-1): DAGVTQSPTHLIKTRGQQVTLRCSPKSGHDTVSWYQQALGQGPQFIFQYYEEEERQRGNFPDRFSGHQFPNYSSELNVNALLLGDSALYLCASSFESTSGATQFFGPGTRLTVL.

The genes are TRBV30 and TRBJ2-7; D uncertain. Germline lookup yields CDR1 GTSNPN and CDR2 SVGIG (reference sequence). V was cut by 2 bases and J by 0 bases, with 14 bases left in between. This CDR3 spans 15 amino acids. The DNA of the CDR3 is TGTGCCTGGAGTTTGTCAGGCGGAAGCTCCTACGAGCAGTACTTC. Its protein is CAWSLSGGSSYEQYF.

The chain couples TRBV19 to TRBJ2-1; the match to TRBD1 covers 7 bases. V was pared by 6 bases and J by 4 bases, with 3 bases of the junction left unmatched. The CDR3 runs 13 residues. The germline V gene has CDR1 LNHDA and CDR2 SQIVND (reference sequence). The CDR3 coding sequence is TGTGCCAGTAGGGGGACAGCGTACAATGAGCAGTTCTTC. Residues: CASRGTAYNEQFF.

V and J are TRBV4-2 and TRBJ1-6; the D is unclear. Germline CDR1 is LGHNA and CDR2 is YNFKEQ. The V gene lost 4 bases and the J gene lost 7 bases, with 14 bases spanning the gap. The CDR3 contains 15 residues. CDR3 nucleotide sequence: TGTGCCAGCAGCCCCCCGAGAGGAGCAAATTCACCCCTCCACTTT. Amino acid sequence: CASSPPRGANSPLHF.

The rearrangement links TRBV4-1 to TRBJ1-5, with D hard to call. V was cut by 0 bases and J by 7 bases, with 13 bases left in between. The CDR3 is 15 residues long. Germline V gene data show CDR1 as MGHRA and CDR2 as YSYEKL. CDR3: CASSQDWVGKQPQHF. CDR3 DNA: TGCGCCAGCAGCCAAGATTGGGTAGGGAAACAGCCCCAGCATTTT.

This chain links TRBV6-1 with TRBJ1-5; 8 bases match TRBD1. CDR3 length: 14 amino acids. Germline V gene data show CDR1 as MNHNS and CDR2 as SASEGT. V was clipped by 5 bases and J by 0 bases; unmatched bases: 0. CDR3 sequence (DNA): TGTGCCAGCAGTCAGGGGGCTAGCAATCAGCCCCAGCATTTT. It encodes CASSQGASNQPQHF.

The J gene is TRBJ1-5, the V gene TRBV7-2, with a weak D call TRBD1 (5 bases). The CDR3 covers 16 residues. Trimming took off 5 bases at V and 0 bases at J, with 14 bases between the two ends. Germline CDR1 reads SGHTA; CDR2 reads FQGNSA. CDR3 amino acids: CASSLVGGNSNQPQHF. CDR3 bases: TGTGCCAGCAGCCTTGTGGGGGGTAATAGCAATCAGCCCCAGCATTTT.

This chain joins TRBV6-1 and TRBJ1-3; the D gene is possibly TRBD1 (5 bases). The V gene's germline CDR1 is MNHNS and CDR2 SASEGT. Trimming cost V 6 bases and J 0 bases, with 12 bases left between them. This CDR3 has 15 residues. The CDR3 nucleotides read TGTGCCAGCAGATCGATAGGGGCCTCTGGAAACACCATATATTTT. Translated, it gives CASRSIGASGNTIYF.

This chain joins TRBV14 and TRBJ1-2, with 7 bases fitting TRBD1. Germline V CDR1 and CDR2: SGHDN, FVKESK. V was clipped by 10 bases and J by 6 bases; unmatched bases: 11. This CDR3 comprises 13 residues. DNA of the CDR3: TGTGCCACCCGACAGGGATCGTACCATGGCTACACCTTC. Translating it yields CATRQGSYHGYTF.

The rearrangement joins TRBV19 to TRBJ2-7; 9 bases match TRBD1. This CDR3 is built from 16 residues. Germline-derived CDR1 and CDR2 are LNHDA and SQIVND (reference sequence). V was clipped by 5 bases and J by 2 bases; unmatched bases: 10. The CDR3 DNA sequence: TGTGCCAGTAGTTCTCCCGTTGGGACAGGGACCTACGAGCAGTACTTC. Its protein product is CASSSPVGTGTYEQYF.

This chain links TRBV28 with TRBJ2-1; 9 nucleotides line up with TRBD2. CDR1 and CDR2 (germline): MDHEN, SYDVKM. The length of the CDR3 is 17 residues. The V segment lost 4 bases and the J segment 3 bases; nucleotides outside the gene matches: 10. The CDR3: CASSSLMRGGDYNEQFF. The DNA of the CDR3 is TGTGCCAGCAGTTCCCTCATGCGCGGGGGGGACTACAATGAGCAGTTCTTC.

CDR3 nucleotides: TGTGCCAGTAGTATAAATAAAGGGAACACAGATACGCAGTATTTT. Protein: CASSINKGNTDTQYF. The chain couples TRBV19 to TRBJ2-3, with D unresolved. Per the germline V gene, CDR1 is LNHDA and CDR2 is SQIVND (reference sequence). Trimming shortened V by 2 bases and J by 2 bases, and 11 bases separated the two germline ends. This CDR3 comprises 15 residues.

This clone occurred a few times. The rearrangement links TRBV30 to TRBJ1-2, with unresolved D. CDR1 GTSNPN and CDR2 SVGIG come from the germline V gene (reference sequence). V lost 7 bases to trimming and J lost 1 base, with 10 bases between them. There are 12 residues in the CDR3. The CDR3 spells CAYSIVNYGYTF. CDR3 sequence (DNA): TGTGCCTACTCGATAGTTAACTATGGCTACACCTTC.

The chain couples TRBV5-1 to TRBJ1-1; D gene unclear. V was shortened by 1 base and J by 4 bases, with 11 bases between the two germline ends. There are 14 residues in the CDR3. Germline V lookup: CDR1 SGHRS, CDR2 YFSETQ. This chain's CDR3 is CASSLQVSGTEAFF. The CDR3 region has the DNA TGCGCCAGCAGCTTGCAGGTGAGCGGCACTGAAGCTTTCTTT.